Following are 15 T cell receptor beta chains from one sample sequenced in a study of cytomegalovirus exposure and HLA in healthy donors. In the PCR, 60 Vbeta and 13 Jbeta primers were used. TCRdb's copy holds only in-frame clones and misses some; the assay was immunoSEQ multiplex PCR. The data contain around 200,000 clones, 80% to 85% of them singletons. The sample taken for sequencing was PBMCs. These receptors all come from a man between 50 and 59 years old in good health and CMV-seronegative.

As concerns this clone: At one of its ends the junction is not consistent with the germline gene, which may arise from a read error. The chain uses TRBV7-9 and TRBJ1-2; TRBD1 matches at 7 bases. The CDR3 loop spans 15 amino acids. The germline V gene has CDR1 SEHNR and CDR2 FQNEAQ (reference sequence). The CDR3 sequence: CSSSFAQGANYGYTF. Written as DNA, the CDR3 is TGTTCCAGCAGCTTCGCCCAGGGGGCTAACTATGGCTACACCTTC.

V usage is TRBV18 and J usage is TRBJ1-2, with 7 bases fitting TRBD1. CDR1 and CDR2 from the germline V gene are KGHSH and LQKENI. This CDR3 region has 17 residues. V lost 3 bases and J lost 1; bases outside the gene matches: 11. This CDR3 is CASSPSRDRIYNYGYTF. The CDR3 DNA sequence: TGTGCCAGCTCACCGTCCCGGGACAGAATTTATAACTATGGCTACACCTTC.

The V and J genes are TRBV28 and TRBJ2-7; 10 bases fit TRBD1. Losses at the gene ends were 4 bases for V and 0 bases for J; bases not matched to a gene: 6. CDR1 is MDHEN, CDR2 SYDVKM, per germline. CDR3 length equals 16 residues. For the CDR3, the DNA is TGTGCCAGCAGTTCCCGGGACAGGGGCTTCTCCTACGAGCAGTACTTC. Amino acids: CASSSRDRGFSYEQYF.

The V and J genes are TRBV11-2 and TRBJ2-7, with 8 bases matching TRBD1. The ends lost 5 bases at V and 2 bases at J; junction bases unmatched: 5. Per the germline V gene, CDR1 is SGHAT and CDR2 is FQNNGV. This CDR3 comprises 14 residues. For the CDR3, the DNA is TGTGCCAGCAGCCCACTGACAGGGGCCTACGAGCAGTACTTC. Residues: CASSPLTGAYEQYF.

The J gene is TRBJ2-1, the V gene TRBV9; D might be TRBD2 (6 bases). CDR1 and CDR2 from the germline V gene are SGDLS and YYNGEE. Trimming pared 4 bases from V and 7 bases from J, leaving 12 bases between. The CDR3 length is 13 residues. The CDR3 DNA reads TGTGCCAGCAGCCAGGACTACCTGAATGAGCAGTTCTTC. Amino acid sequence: CASSQDYLNEQFF.

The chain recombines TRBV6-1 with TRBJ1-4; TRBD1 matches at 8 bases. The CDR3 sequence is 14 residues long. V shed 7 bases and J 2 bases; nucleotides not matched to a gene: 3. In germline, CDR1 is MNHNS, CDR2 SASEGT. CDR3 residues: CASKNRGTNEKLFF. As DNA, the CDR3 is TGTGCCAGCAAGAACAGGGGGACTAATGAAAAACTGTTTTTT.

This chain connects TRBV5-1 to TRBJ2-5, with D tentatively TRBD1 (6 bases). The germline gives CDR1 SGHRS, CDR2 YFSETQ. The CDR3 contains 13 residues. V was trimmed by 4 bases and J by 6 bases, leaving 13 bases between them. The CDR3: CASSKDSFKTQYF. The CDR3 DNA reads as TGCGCCAGCAGCAAGGACAGCTTCAAGACCCAGTACTTC.

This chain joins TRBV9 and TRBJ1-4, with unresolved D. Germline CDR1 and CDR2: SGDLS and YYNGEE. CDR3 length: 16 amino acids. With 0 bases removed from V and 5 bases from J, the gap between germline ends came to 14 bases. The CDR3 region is CASSVATGGKNEKLFF. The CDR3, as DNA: TGTGCCAGCAGCGTAGCTACTGGCGGAAAGAATGAAAAACTGTTTTTT.

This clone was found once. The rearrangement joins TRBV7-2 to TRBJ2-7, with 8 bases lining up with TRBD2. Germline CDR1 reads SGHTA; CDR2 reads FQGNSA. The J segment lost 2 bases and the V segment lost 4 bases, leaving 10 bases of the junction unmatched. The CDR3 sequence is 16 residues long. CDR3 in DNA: TGTGCCAGCAGCTCCGGGACTAGACGGCAGACCTACGAGCAGTACTTC. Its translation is CASSSGTRRQTYEQYF.

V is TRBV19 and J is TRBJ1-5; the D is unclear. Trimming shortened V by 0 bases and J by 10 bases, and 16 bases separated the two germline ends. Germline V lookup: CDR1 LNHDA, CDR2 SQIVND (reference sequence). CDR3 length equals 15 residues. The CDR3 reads CASSIESHSKKPQHF. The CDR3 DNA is TGTGCCAGTAGTATAGAATCGCACAGCAAGAAACCCCAGCATTTT.

The CDR3 DNA is TGTGGTCGGGTTATAGTGCAGGGGCGCCCAGCTAATGAAAAACTGTTTTTT. It translates to CGRVIVQGRPANEKLFF. J is TRBJ1-4 and V is TRBV7-7; D is perhaps TRBD1 (6 bases). The germline gives CDR1 SSHAT, CDR2 FNYEAQ (reference sequence). CDR3 length: 17 amino acids.

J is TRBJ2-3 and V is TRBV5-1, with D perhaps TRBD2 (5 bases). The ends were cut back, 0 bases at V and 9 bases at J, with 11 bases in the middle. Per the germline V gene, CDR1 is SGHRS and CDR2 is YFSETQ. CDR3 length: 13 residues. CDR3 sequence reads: CASSLALGDTQYF. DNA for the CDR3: TGCGCCAGCAGCTTGGCTTTGGGAGACACGCAGTATTTT. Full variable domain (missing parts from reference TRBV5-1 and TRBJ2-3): KAGVTQTPRYLIKTRGQQVTLSCSPISGHRSVSWYQQTPGQGLQFLFEYFSETQRNKGNFPGRFSGRQFSNSRSEMNVSTLELGDSALYLCASSLALGDTQYFGPGTRLTVL.

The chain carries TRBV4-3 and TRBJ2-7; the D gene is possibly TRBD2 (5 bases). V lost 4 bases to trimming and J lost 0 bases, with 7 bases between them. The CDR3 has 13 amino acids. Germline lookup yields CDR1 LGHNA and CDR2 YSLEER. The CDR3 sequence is CASSLGLSYEQYF. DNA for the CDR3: TGCGCCAGCAGCCTCGGACTCTCCTACGAGCAGTACTTC.

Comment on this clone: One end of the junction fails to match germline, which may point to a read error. CDR3: CASSLALSEKLFF. The CDR3 DNA sequence: TGTGCTAGCAGCTTAGCGCTTAGTGAAAAACTGTTTTTT. The rearrangement joins TRBV7-7 to TRBJ1-4, with D hard to call. Germline V CDR1 and CDR2: SSHAT, FNYEAQ (reference sequence). CDR3 length equals 13 residues.

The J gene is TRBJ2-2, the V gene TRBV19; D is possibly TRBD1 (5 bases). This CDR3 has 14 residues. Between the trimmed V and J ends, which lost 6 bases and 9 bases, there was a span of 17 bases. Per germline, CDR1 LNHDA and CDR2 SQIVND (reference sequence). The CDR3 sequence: CASSLRDLSRELFF. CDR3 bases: TGTGCCAGTAGCCTCAGGGATTTGAGCCGGGAGCTGTTTTTT.